What follows are 24 T cell receptor beta chains derived from one specimen sequenced in a study of T cell repertoires in aging, cancer and after chemotherapy. Amplification of TCR beta used genomic DNA extracted from peripheral blood. Rearranged V-D-J TRB sequences were amplified with a mixed TRB-A/B primer pool. TCRdb re-called the multiplex PCR reads through MiXCR, storing one row per CDR3 protein. The sample gives over 10,000 distinct CDR3 sequences, roughly 24% of which show up once; over 45% is in the top ten. Sequenced sample: blood. The receptors stem from a human donor in good health.

This clonotype was counted only a few times. The chain employs TRBV7-2 and TRBJ2-2; 10 nucleotides match TRBD2. Per germline, CDR1 SGHTA and CDR2 FQGNSA. V gave up 3 bases and J gave up 6 bases; unmatched junction bases: 4. The CDR3 consists of 15 residues. CDR3 sequence: CASSFTSGASGELFF. Here the CDR3 DNA reads TGTGCCAGCAGCTTTACTAGCGGGGCCTCCGGGGAGCTGTTTTTT.

This clonotype has a handful of counts. The V and J genes are TRBV5-1 and TRBJ1-1; TRBD1 agrees at 7 bases. V trimming: 4 bases; J trimming: 3 bases; junction bases outside the gene matches: 3. Germline CDR1 and CDR2: SGHRS and YFSETQ. The CDR3 consists of 13 residues. CDR3 sequence reads: CASSTDRDTEAFF. The CDR3 DNA is TGCGCCAGCAGCACCGACAGGGACACTGAAGCTTTCTTT.

In its sample, this clonotype was seen once. The genes are TRBV20-1 and TRBJ1-6; D unclear. V lost 6 bases, J lost 10 bases, and 19 bases lay in between. There are 14 residues in the CDR3. The germline V gene encodes CDR1 DFQATT and CDR2 SNEGSKA (reference sequence). The CDR3 is CSANTDPYNSPLHF. CDR3 coding DNA: TGCAGTGCAAATACGGACCCGTACAACTCACCCCTCCACTTT.

The chain has TRBV7-3 and TRBJ2-3, with TRBD2 matching over 11 bases. The germline V gene has CDR1 SGHTA and CDR2 FQGTGA. V lost 8 bases to trimming and J lost 6 bases; unmatched junction nucleotides: 13. The CDR3 spans 16 residues. The CDR3 reads CASSQAALAGADTQYF. The CDR3 DNA follows: TGTGCCAGCTCGCAGGCGGCACTAGCGGGGGCGGATACGCAGTATTTT.

Concerning this clonotype: This clone may be a read error of a much larger clone one base away. The V call is TRBV20-1, the J call TRBJ1-1; TRBD1 is a possible D gene (6 bases). This CDR3 is 13 amino acids long. Germline assignment: CDR1 DFQATT and CDR2 SNEGSKA (reference sequence). Trimming removed 5 bases from V and 7 bases from J, with 17 bases in between. Written as DNA, the CDR3 is TGCAGTGCTTTTAGGGACAAAGTGGGTGAAGCTTTCTTT. Translation gives CSAFRDKVGEAFF.

By share, this clonotype ranks as medium-sized (0.01 to 0.1%). This chain joins TRBV19 and TRBJ1-5; maybe TRBD1 (5 bases). V was pared by 3 bases and J by 2 bases, with 11 bases between. CDR1 and CDR2 from the germline V gene are LNHDA and SQIVND (reference sequence). The CDR3 is 15 amino acids. CDR3 nucleotide sequence: TGTGCCAGTAGTATGAAGGGGTTAGGCAATCAGCCCCAGCATTTT. Translating gives CASSMKGLGNQPQHF.

This chain uses TRBV4-2 with TRBJ2-3, with 8 positions matching TRBD2. V lost 8 bases, J lost 7 bases, and 14 bases stayed unmatched. Germline CDR1 LGHNA, CDR2 YNFKEQ. CDR3 size: 15 residues. CDR3 nucleotides: TGTGCCAGCGGCCCCGGGGGGACTAGTTCTTATACGCAGTATTTT. This gives the protein CASGPGGTSSYTQYF.

This chain joins TRBV5-1 and TRBJ2-3; D is unclear. The CDR3 has 12 residues. Germline V CDR1 and CDR2: SGHRS, YFSETQ. Trimming took 4 bases from V and 11 from J, leaving 14 bases between them. CDR3 coding DNA: TGCGCCAGCAGCCCGAGCCTCCTTGAGCAGTATTTT. It yields the protein CASSPSLLEQYF. Drawing the rest from reference TRBV5-1 and TRBJ2-3, the complete variable domain is KAGVTQTPRYLIKTRGQQVTLSCSPISGHRSVSWYQQTPGQGLQFLFEYFSETQRNKGNFPGRFSGRQFSNSRSEMNVSTLELGDSALYLCASSPSLLEQYFGPGTRLTVL.

This clonotype was seen a handful of times. The rearrangement links TRBV20-1 to TRBJ1-5; the match to TRBD1 covers 11 bases. The CDR3 has 16 amino acids. V gave up 2 bases and J gave up 2 bases; unmatched junction bases: 5. The germline CDR1 and CDR2 sequences are DFQATT and SNEGSKA (reference sequence). CDR3 residues: CSARSGQGARNQPQHF. The CDR3 nucleotides are TGCAGTGCTAGATCCGGACAGGGGGCCCGCAATCAGCCCCAGCATTTT.

The J gene is TRBJ1-6, the V gene TRBV30; the D gene is possibly TRBD1 (5 bases). From germline, CDR1 is GTSNPN and CDR2 SVGIG (reference sequence). The CDR3 sequence is 15 residues long. Trimming took off 3 bases at V and 7 bases at J, with 16 bases between the two ends. In DNA, the CDR3 is TGTGCCTGGAGGCACCTTGGGACCCAAAATTCACCCCTCCACTTT. Translated, it gives CAWRHLGTQNSPLHF.

The chain combines TRBV20-1 with TRBJ1-1, with 11 bases that match TRBD1. Germline loops: CDR1 DFQATT, CDR2 SNEGSKA (reference sequence). J lost 3 bases, V lost 4 bases, and 4 bases had no gene match. The CDR3 spans 14 residues. The CDR3 here is CSATPGQGDTEAFF. In DNA form, the CDR3 reads TGCAGTGCTACCCCGGGACAGGGGGACACTGAAGCTTTCTTT.

The chain carries TRBV2 and TRBJ1-3; D is unresolved. V gave up 1 base and J gave up 4 bases, with 5 bases separating them. Germline CDR1 and CDR2: SNHLY and FYNNEI. CDR3 length: 13 residues. In DNA, the CDR3 is TGTGCCAGCAGTGAAGAAGTGGGAAACACCATATATTTT. Its translation is CASSEEVGNTIYF.

This clonotype is medium-sized in the sample. This chain uses TRBV20-1 with TRBJ1-2; D not resolved. The V and J ends lost 3 bases and 6 bases respectively, with 5 bases between them. Germline V gene data show CDR1 as DFQATT and CDR2 as SNEGSKA (reference sequence). The CDR3 runs to 10 residues. CDR3 in amino acids: CSASSNGYTF. In nucleotides, the CDR3 is TGCAGTGCTAGCAGTAATGGCTACACCTTC.

The genes are TRBV5-1 and TRBJ2-7, with D tentatively TRBD1 (8 bases). CDR3 length: 15 amino acids. Germline V gene sequence: CDR1 SGHRS, CDR2 YFSETQ. The ends were cut back, 5 bases at V and 3 bases at J, with 18 bases in the middle. The CDR3 region is CASSRNRGGDYEQYF. The CDR3 bases are TGCGCCAGCAGTAGGAACAGGGGGGGTGACTACGAGCAGTACTTC. The whole variable domain, filled in from reference TRBV5-1 and TRBJ2-7, reads KAGVTQTPRYLIKTRGQQVTLSCSPISGHRSVSWYQQTPGQGLQFLFEYFSETQRNKGNFPGRFSGRQFSNSRSEMNVSTLELGDSALYLCASSRNRGGDYEQYFGPGTRLTVT.

This clonotype was observed a handful of times. The chain couples TRBV4-3 to TRBJ1-2, with a tentative D call TRBD1 (5 bases). This CDR3 has 18 residues. V was shortened by 0 bases and J by 0 bases, with 17 bases between the two germline ends. Germline lookup yields CDR1 LGHNA and CDR2 YSLEER. CDR3 sequence: CASSQDSRALTANYGYTF. CDR3 sequence (DNA): TGCGCCAGCAGCCAAGATTCCAGGGCCCTTACAGCTAACTATGGCTACACCTTC.

The chain links TRBV10-3 to TRBJ2-1; D is perhaps TRBD1 (5 bases). V was clipped by 0 bases and J by 7 bases, with 13 bases between them. CDR1 is ENHRY, CDR2 SYGVKD, per germline. The CDR3 runs to 15 residues. The CDR3: CAISESQGFQNEQFF. Written as DNA, the CDR3 is TGTGCCATCAGTGAGTCTCAGGGTTTCCAGAATGAGCAGTTCTTC.

The chain's CDR3 is CASRAQGYSGNTIYF. The CDR3 nucleotides read TGTGCCAGCAGGGCACAGGGATACTCTGGAAACACCATATATTTT. The chain couples TRBV12-3 or TRBV12-4 to TRBJ1-3, with D tentatively TRBD1 (6 bases). This CDR3 contains 15 residues. Trimming took off 6 bases at V and 0 bases at J, with 12 bases between the two ends.

The CDR3 DNA reads TGTGCCAGTAGTATCTCGGCGAGCTCTGGAAACACCATATATTTT. Its protein product is CASSISASSGNTIYF. V usage is TRBV19 and J usage is TRBJ1-3; D unclear. Germline lookup yields CDR1 LNHDA and CDR2 SQIVND (reference sequence). The germline V and J ends were trimmed by 3 bases and 0 bases, with 9 bases remaining between them. This CDR3 has 15 amino acids.

This clonotype was seen only a few times. This sequence joins TRBV4-2 and TRBJ2-7; perhaps TRBD2 as D (5 bases). The length of the CDR3 is 14 residues. Trimming cost V 0 bases and J 4 bases, with 10 bases left between them. Germline CDR1 LGHNA, CDR2 YNFKEQ. The CDR3 sequence is CASSQDSGRYEQYF. The CDR3 region has the DNA TGTGCCAGCAGCCAAGACTCGGGGAGATACGAGCAGTACTTC.

By proportion, this clonotype is medium-sized. V usage is TRBV6-5 and J usage is TRBJ1-6; TRBD1 is a possible D gene (6 bases). The CDR3 is 14 amino acids. The germline gives CDR1 MNHEY, CDR2 SVGAGI. Trimming removed 2 bases at V and 7 bases at J, with 9 bases between. The CDR3 DNA reads TGTGCCAGCAGTTACGTTCAGGGGAATTCACCCCTCCACTTT. This translates into CASSYVQGNSPLHF.

This clonotype is classed as medium-sized. This chain connects TRBV7-9 to TRBJ1-1; the D is unclear. Looked up from germline, CDR1 is SEHNR and CDR2 is FQNEAQ (reference sequence). This CDR3 contains 12 residues. V lost 2 bases and J 7 bases, leaving 8 bases between the germline ends. For the CDR3, the DNA is TGTGCCAGCAGCTTAATGGGAGGTGAAGCTTTCTTT. It specifies CASSLMGGEAFF.

V and J are TRBV10-1 and TRBJ1-5; a weak D match, TRBD1 (6 bases). CDR1 and CDR2 (germline): WNHNN, SYGVQD (reference sequence). V was pared by 5 bases and J by 0 bases, with 17 bases between. The CDR3 loop spans 17 amino acids. The CDR3 here is CASSRTEKFYSNQPQHF. The CDR3 nucleotides are TGCGCCAGCAGTCGGACAGAGAAATTTTATAGCAATCAGCCCCAGCATTTT.

The genes are TRBV6-5 and TRBJ1-3; tentative D call: TRBD1 (5 bases). The CDR3 is 14 amino acids. Per germline, CDR1 MNHEY and CDR2 SVGAGI. With 5 bases removed from V and 4 bases from J, the gap between germline ends came to 12 bases. As DNA, the CDR3 is TGTGCCAGCAGTGTCAGGGACTTAGGAAACACCATATATTTT. This sequence encodes CASSVRDLGNTIYF.

This chain uses TRBV6-5 with TRBJ1-6; unclear D gene. The CDR3 extends over 13 amino acids. Germline V gives CDR1 MNHEY, CDR2 SVGAGI. Deletions cut 11 bases from V and 7 bases from J, with 15 bases between. The CDR3 DNA reads as TGTGCCCTGACGGCGGGATACAATTCACCCCTCCACTTT. It translates to CALTAGYNSPLHF.